A selection of T cell receptor beta chains follows, all from one sample in a study of vaccination effects on CD4 cells after COVID-19. The antigens these receptors bind are not known. Clones were sequenced by immunoSEQ multiplex PCR, and TCRdb holds only the in-frame ones, with some missing. The top ten hold approximately 2% of the sample, which has about 73,000 clones, nearly 75% seen once. Here the sequenced sample was CD4+ T cells from PBMCs cultured without peptide, taken after COVID-19 vaccination. The source of these receptors is a human donor who received a COVID-19 vaccine. The CDR3 runs from the conserved cysteine through the conserved F or W. A D gene is named only where the DNA matches it firmly. The size of a clone is reported for some rows only, either as once, few or many, or as a class for expanded clones.

d_gene | abundance | j_gene | v_gene | CDR3nt | CDR3aa
. | . | TRBJ2-1 | TRBV9 | TGTGCCAGCAGCGCTGGGGGGGCCCGACAGGGAGCCTACAATGAGCAGTTCTTC | CASSAGGARQGAYNEQFF
. | . | TRBJ1-1 | TRBV6-1 | TGTGCCAGCAGTGAACAGGCCAGAGCTTTCTTT | CASSEQARAFF
. | few | TRBJ1-2 | TRBV9 | TGTGCCAGCAGCCCCGGGGACTACACCTTC | CASSPGDYTF
. | . | TRBJ2-2 | TRBV2 | TGTGCCAGCAGTCCCGTGACACAGGGCGGGGAGCTGTTTTTT | CASSPVTQGGELFF
. | . | TRBJ1-1 | TRBV6-1 | TGTGCCAGCAGTGAGACTCTCGGGGGGAACACTGAAGCTTTCTTT | CASSETLGGNTEAFF
TRBD1 | few | TRBJ1-5 | TRBV2 | TGTGCCAGCAGTTCTGTGGACAGGGGGGGCAATCAGCCCCAGCATTTT | CASSSVDRGGNQPQHF
. | . | TRBJ2-6 | TRBV7-2 | TGTGCCAGCAGCTTAGCGGCTGGGGCCAACGTCCTGACTTTC | CASSLAAGANVLTF
. | . | TRBJ1-6 | TRBV7-8 | TGTGCCAGCAGCTCTTATAACCGAGGGGTCAATTCACCCCTCCACTTT | CASSSYNRGVNSPLHF
TRBD1 | . | TRBJ1-2 | TRBV4-1 | TGCGCCAGCAGCCAACCCACACTAGGGACAGCGAACTATGGCTACACCTTC | CASSQPTLGTANYGYTF
. | . | TRBJ1-2 | TRBV5-1 | TGCGCCAGCGCAATTCCGGGACCCTATGGCTACACCTTC | CASAIPGPYGYTF
. | . | TRBJ2-5 | TRBV5-5 | TGTGCCAGCAGGCGCAACCCCGAAACCACGGGTACCCAGTACTTC | CASRRNPETTGTQYF
. | . | TRBJ1-5 | TRBV19 | TGTGCCAGCCTGGGCCAGTCTCAGCCCCAGCATTTT | CASLGQSQPQHF
. | . | TRBJ2-5 | TRBV4-2 | TGTGCCAGCAGTCTTCTAGTCGGGGGAGAAGAGACCCAGTACTTC | CASSLLVGGEETQYF
TRBD1 | . | TRBJ1-2 | TRBV6-1 | TGTGCCAGCAGTGAAAACCAGGGGGCGTATGGCTACACCTTC | CASSENQGAYGYTF
TRBD2 | . | TRBJ2-3 | TRBV7-3 | TGTGCCAGCAGCCCCGGGACTAGCGGGGGTACAGATACGCAGTATTTT | CASSPGTSGGTDTQYF
. | . | TRBJ1-6 | TRBV9 | TGTGCCAGCAGCCCCACCCGTAATTCACCCCTCCACTTT | CASSPTRNSPLHF
. | few | TRBJ1-5 | TRBV18 | TGTGCCAGCTCACCGGGGACTGGGGGCAATCAGCCCCAGCATTTT | CASSPGTGGNQPQHF
. | . | TRBJ2-1 | TRBV5-6 | TGTGCCAGCAGCTTGGCGAGTGAGCAGTTCTTC | CASSLASEQFF
TRBD1 | medium-sized | TRBJ1-1 | TRBV5-1 | TGCGCCAGCAGCTTGGTTAGGGGGCAGGCTGAAGCTTTCTTT | CASSLVRGQAEAFF
. | . | TRBJ1-5 | TRBV5-1 | TGCGCCAGCAGCTTAGGTAGCAATCAGCCCCAGCATTTT | CASSLGSNQPQHF
TRBD1 | . | TRBJ1-6 | TRBV5-1 | TGCGCCAGCAGCTTGGATACAGGGGGAAACTCACCCCTCCACTTT | CASSLDTGGNSPLHF
TRBD1 | . | TRBJ1-1 | TRBV30 | TGTGCCTCCTTTCCGACAGGGACAAACACTGAAGCTTTCTTT | CASFPTGTNTEAFF
TRBD1 | once | TRBJ1-1 | TRBV3-1/TRBV3-2 | TGTGCCAGCAGCCAGGGACAGGTTTTGAACACTGAAGCTTTCTTT | CASSQGQVLNTEAFF
. | . | TRBJ1-6 | TRBV4-3 | TGCGCCAGCAGCCAAGATCCAGGTTGGGGGCGTTCACCCCTCCACTTT | CASSQDPGWGRSPLHF
. | . | TRBJ2-5 | TRBV6-5 | TGTGCCAGCAGCGCCCAGGGGGGGGCAGAGACCCAGTACTTC | CASSAQGGAETQYF
TRBD2 | . | TRBJ2-3 | TRBV19 | TGTGCCAGTAGTAGGACTAGCGCAACTAGCACAGATACGCAGTATTTT | CASSRTSATSTDTQYF
. | . | TRBJ2-5 | TRBV7-2 | TGTGCCAGCAGCTTCGGACAGCAAGAGACCCAGTACTTC | CASSFGQQETQYF
. | once | TRBJ1-1 | TRBV27 | TGTGCCAGCAGTTCATCCAGGGGAAGAGTTACTGAAGCTTTCTTT | CASSSSRGRVTEAFF
TRBD2 | . | TRBJ2-5 | TRBV6-5 | TGTGCCAGCACTAGCGGGGGTTCTGGAGAGACCCAGTACTTC | CASTSGGSGETQYF
. | . | TRBJ2-3 | TRBV3-1/TRBV3-2 | TGTGCCAGCAGTCCCCTCGAGTCTAGCGACACAGATACGCAGTATTTT | CASSPLESSDTDTQYF
TRBD2 | . | TRBJ2-5 | TRBV4-2 | TGTGCCAGCAGCCAGAGGACTAGCACCCAAGAGACCCAGTACTTC | CASSQRTSTQETQYF
. | . | TRBJ1-1 | TRBV6-2/TRBV6-3 | TGTGCCAGCAGTTACTCGAGAGCGAGGGTAAACACTGAAGCTTTCTTT | CASSYSRARVNTEAFF
TRBD1 | few | TRBJ2-2 | TRBV2 | TGTGCCAGCAGTGACGTCAGGGGGTACGGGGAGCTGTTTTTT | CASSDVRGYGELFF
. | few | TRBJ1-3 | TRBV5-1 | TGCGCCAGCAGACCGTCCCTATCTGGAAACACCATATATTTT | CASRPSLSGNTIYF
. | once | TRBJ1-1 | TRBV18 | TGTGCCAGCTCACCACCACAGGGAGTGAACACTGAAGCTTTCTTT | CASSPPQGVNTEAFF
TRBD2 | . | TRBJ2-2 | TRBV7-2 | TGTGCCAGCAGCTTAGCGACGAGCGGGGGGGCAGGGGAGCTGTTTTTT | CASSLATSGGAGELFF
. | . | TRBJ1-6 | TRBV21-1 | TGTGCCAGCAGTCGACGGGCAAGCTCCTATAATTCACCCCTCCACTTT | CASSRRASSYNSPLHF
. | few | TRBJ1-5 | TRBV5-6 | TGTGCCAGCAGCCCCCGGGCAGGGGCCAGCAATCAGCCCCAGCATTTT | CASSPRAGASNQPQHF
. | . | TRBJ1-6 | TRBV10-2 | TGCGCCAGCAGTGAGTGGGGGCTACTACTCCACTTT | CASSEWGLLLHF
. | . | TRBJ1-2 | TRBV19 | TGTGCCAGTAGTTTCGTTTCTCTTTATGGCTACACCTTC | CASSFVSLYGYTF
TRBD1 | . | TRBJ1-1 | TRBV7-9 | TGTGCCAGCAGCCCCCGGAGCAGGGGGCGAAACACTGAAGCTTTCTTT | CASSPRSRGRNTEAFF
. | once | TRBJ1-2 | TRBV29-1 | TGCAGCGTTGCCCAACAAGTAGCTAACTATGGCTACACCTTC | CSVAQQVANYGYTF
. | . | TRBJ1-6 | TRBV21-1 | TGTGCCAGCAGCGCACCACCAAGCAGTTACTATAATTCACCCCTCCACTTT | CASSAPPSSYYNSPLHF
. | . | TRBJ1-1 | TRBV6-5 | TGTGCCAGCAGCCCCTTCCGGCAGCACACTGAAGCTTTCTTT | CASSPFRQHTEAFF
TRBD2 | . | TRBJ2-5 | TRBV5-4 | TGTGCCAGCAGCCCGAGCGGGGGGGCCGAGAAGGAGACCCAGTACTTC | CASSPSGGAEKETQYF
TRBD1 | . | TRBJ1-1 | TRBV5-6 | TGTGCCAGCAGCTTGGTAGGGGGCGCGAACACTGAAGCTTTCTTT | CASSLVGGANTEAFF
. | . | TRBJ1-5 | TRBV3-1/TRBV3-2 | TGTGCCAGCAGCCAAGATCGGCGGGGCAATCAGCCCCAGCATTTT | CASSQDRRGNQPQHF
TRBD1 | . | TRBJ2-2 | TRBV5-1 | TGCGCCAGCAGCTTGGGAGGGGGCGCCGCCGGGGAGCTGTTTTTT | CASSLGGGAAGELFF
. | . | TRBJ2-3 | TRBV30 | TGTGCCTGGAGCCTCCGACCCACAGATACGCAGTATTTT | CAWSLRPTDTQYF
TRBD1 | . | TRBJ1-1 | TRBV6-5 | TGTGCCAGCACGGACAGGGGAGTTACTGAAGCTTTCTTT | CASTDRGVTEAFF
. | . | TRBJ1-6 | TRBV30 | TGTGCCTGGAGGTCGGGAAACCGAGTCTATAATTCACCCCTCCACTTT | CAWRSGNRVYNSPLHF
TRBD1 | once | TRBJ1-6 | TRBV6-5 | TGTGCCAGTAGACAGGGGAGCTCCTATAATTCACCCCTCCACTTT | CASRQGSSYNSPLHF
. | . | TRBJ2-3 | TRBV4-1 | TGCGCCAGCAGCCAAGAGGGACTTGGGGGGATGGTGGATACGCAGTATTTT | CASSQEGLGGMVDTQYF
. | . | TRBJ1-2 | TRBV7-2 | TGTGCCAGCAGCTTAGGGGACCCAAGCTCGGGCTATGGCTACACCTTC | CASSLGDPSSGYGYTF
TRBD1 | . | TRBJ2-5 | TRBV11-2 | TGTGCCAGCAGCCGTCGGCCCCGGGACAGGGAAGAGACCCAGTACTTC | CASSRRPRDREETQYF